These 25 T cell receptor beta chains were all obtained from the same sample, sequenced in a study of vaccination and CD4 T cells after COVID-19. Treatment defined: 10-day PBMC culture with coronavirus spike peptide pools or control peptides (ViraFEST assay). These TCRs' antigens remain unknown. Sequenced with the Oncomine TCR Beta short-read assay was DNA taken from cultured CD4+ T cells. TCRdb independently ran MiXCR on the PCR reads; one entry per CDR3 protein. Of about 18,000 distinct CDR3 sequences in the sample, 78% were seen once. Sequences were derived from CD4+ T cells from blood, cultured in vitro, sampled after SARS-CoV-2 vaccination. The receptor set was obtained from a human donor who received a COVID-19 vaccine.

The chain joins TRBV19 to TRBJ1-5, with a tentative D call TRBD1 (6 bases). Germline loops: CDR1 LNHDA, CDR2 SQIVND (reference sequence). The CDR3 has 16 residues. With 3 bases removed from V and 2 bases from J, the gap between germline ends came to 14 bases. CDR3 nucleotide sequence: TGTGCCAGTAGTATGGGGCCCAGGGGACGCAATCAGCCCCAGCATTTT. Encoded protein: CASSMGPRGRNQPQHF.

The chain links TRBV7-2 to TRBJ1-2, with 10 bases aligning to TRBD1. Trimming removed 4 bases from V and 5 bases from J; junction bases left unmatched: 7. The CDR3 sequence is 15 residues long. Germline CDR1 SGHTA, CDR2 FQGNSA. The CDR3 loop is CASSSRTGGIYGYTF. Here the CDR3 DNA reads TGTGCCAGCAGCTCTAGGACAGGGGGGATATATGGCTACACCTTC. Looking up the rest from reference TRBV7-2 and TRBJ1-2 gives the full variable domain: GAGVSQSPSNKVTEKGKDVELRCDPISGHTALYWYRQSLGQGLEFLIYFQGNSAPDKSGLPSDRFSAERTGGSVSTLTIQRTQQEDSAVYLCASSSRTGGIYGYTFGSGTRLTVV.

The chain employs TRBV6-1 and TRBJ1-5; tentative D call: TRBD1 (5 bases). The V gene's germline CDR1 is MNHNS and CDR2 SASEGT. The germline V and J ends were trimmed by 6 bases and 4 bases, with 10 bases remaining between them. The CDR3 is 13 residues long. In nucleotides, the CDR3 is TGTGCCAGCAGGCCGACAGCGAATCAGCCCCAGCATTTT. It specifies CASRPTANQPQHF.

The V and J genes are TRBV20-1 and TRBJ2-5, with TRBD2 matching 8 bases. This CDR3 contains 16 residues. Germline V gives CDR1 DFQATT, CDR2 SNEGSKA (reference sequence). V gave up 2 bases and J gave up 2 bases; unmatched junction bases: 10. In DNA, the CDR3 is TGCAGTGCTAGAAGTCGGGCGGGGGGCTTTCAAGAGACCCAGTACTTC. Amino acid sequence: CSARSRAGGFQETQYF.

The chain is built from TRBV20-1 and TRBJ1-2, with D maybe TRBD1 (5 bases). Germline V lookup: CDR1 DFQATT, CDR2 SNEGSKA (reference sequence). CDR3 size: 14 residues. CDR3 loop: CSPHSGTGFYGYTF. CDR3 DNA: TGCAGCCCACACAGCGGGACGGGATTCTATGGCTACACCTTC.

The genes are TRBV5-1 and TRBJ1-6; D is ambiguous. V was trimmed by 0 bases and J by 4 bases, leaving 8 bases between them. Germline V gene data show CDR1 as SGHRS and CDR2 as YFSETQ. The CDR3 consists of 15 residues. CDR3 DNA sequence: TGCGCCAGCAGCTTGGTGTCCAAGTATAATTCACCCCTCCACTTT. Translated: CASSLVSKYNSPLHF.

This clonotype was recorded a few times. This chain joins TRBV18 and TRBJ1-1, with D hard to call. Germline CDR1 reads KGHSH; CDR2 reads LQKENI. The CDR3 covers 16 residues. V was pared by 3 bases and J by 3 bases, with 17 bases between. DNA for the CDR3: TGTGCCAGCTCACCGAGGCGGGCCCGGATGGACACTGAAGCTTTCTTT. Amino acids: CASSPRRARMDTEAFF.

V usage is TRBV19 and J usage is TRBJ1-5; TRBD1 is a possible D gene (5 bases). Germline V gene lookup returns CDR1 LNHDA and CDR2 SQIVND (reference sequence). The CDR3 length is 17 residues. V was trimmed by 7 bases and J by 1 base, leaving 20 bases between them. For the CDR3, the DNA is TGTGCCAGTACCCAATCCGGGAGGGGATGGAGCAATCAGCCCCAGCATTTT. It is translated as CASTQSGRGWSNQPQHF.

This clonotype was detected once. This sequence joins TRBV20-1 and TRBJ2-1, with 12 bases lining up with TRBD2. This CDR3 has 18 amino acids. CDR1 and CDR2 from the germline V gene are DFQATT and SNEGSKA (reference sequence). After removal of 0 bases from V and 3 bases from J, the junction contained 9 bases not matched to a gene. The DNA of the CDR3 is TGCAGTGCTAGAGATCACGGACTAGCGGGGCCGAGCTACAATGAGCAGTTCTTC. Translating it yields CSARDHGLAGPSYNEQFF.

J is TRBJ1-1 and V is TRBV20-1, with D tentatively TRBD1 (5 bases). V lost 1 base and J 6 bases, leaving 15 bases between the germline ends. Germline CDR1 is DFQATT and CDR2 is SNEGSKA (reference sequence). The CDR3 is made up of 14 amino acids. The CDR3 bases are TGCAGTGCTAGAGCCCAGGGCCCGGGGGCTGAAGCTTTCTTT. It specifies CSARAQGPGAEAFF.

The V call is TRBV27, the J call TRBJ2-3; 9 bases are shared with TRBD1. Looked up from germline, CDR1 is MNHEY and CDR2 is SMNVEV (reference sequence). V was clipped by 5 bases and J by 4 bases; unmatched bases: 13. The CDR3 is made up of 17 amino acids. In DNA form, the CDR3 reads TGTGCCAGCAGTCTCTTGCTTGGGACAGGGAGAGCAGATACGCAGTATTTT. Protein sequence: CASSLLLGTGRADTQYF.

The V call is TRBV24-1, the J call TRBJ1-2; no clear D. The CDR3 runs 12 residues. CDR1 is KGHDR, CDR2 SFDVKD, per germline. V lost 4 bases and J lost 4, with 6 bases in between. CDR3 nucleotides: TGTGCCACCAGTGACCCCATCTATGGCTACACCTTC. Its translation: CATSDPIYGYTF.

This clonotype was counted only a few times. The chain links TRBV30 to TRBJ1-2, with 8 nucleotides matching TRBD1. Germline CDR1 reads GTSNPN; CDR2 reads SVGIG (reference sequence). The CDR3 length is 12 residues. With V trimmed by 2 bases and J by 7 bases, 3 bases remained unmatched. The CDR3 DNA is TGTGCCTGGAGTACGACAGGGGTTGGCTACACCTTC. It encodes CAWSTTGVGYTF.

V is TRBV24-1 and J is TRBJ1-1; TRBD1 aligns across 8 bases. The CDR3 runs 14 residues. With V trimmed by 7 bases and J by 1 base, 4 bases remained unmatched. Germline loops: CDR1 KGHDR, CDR2 SFDVKD. DNA for the CDR3: TGTGCCACCAGGACAGGGGACCCGAACACTGAAGCTTTCTTT. This gives the protein CATRTGDPNTEAFF.

The CDR3 coding sequence is TGTGCCAGCTCGACGGGCAGGGCCTACGAGCAGTACTTC. Protein sequence: CASSTGRAYEQYF. This chain joins TRBV6-1 and TRBJ2-7, with D possibly being TRBD1 (5 bases). The CDR3 spans 13 residues. V lost 8 bases and J lost 2, with 13 bases in between. The germline V gene encodes CDR1 MNHNS and CDR2 SASEGT.

This clonotype was observed a few times. This chain uses TRBV20-1 with TRBJ1-2; no clear D gene. Germline CDR1 DFQATT, CDR2 SNEGSKA (reference sequence). V was pared by 0 bases and J by 7 bases, with 6 bases between. The CDR3 runs 11 residues. The CDR3, as DNA: TGCAGTGCTAGAGACAGGTTTGGCTACACCTTC. Its protein is CSARDRFGYTF.

The chain joins TRBV27 to TRBJ1-2; TRBD1 matches at 11 bases. V dropped 5 bases and J dropped 5; count of bases not matched to a gene: 13. Germline V gene sequence: CDR1 MNHEY, CDR2 SMNVEV (reference sequence). The CDR3 has 17 residues. The DNA of the CDR3 is TGTGCCAGCAGTCCACCCGGACAGGGGGCGAAAATTTATGGCTACACCTTC. As protein: CASSPPGQGAKIYGYTF.

The rearrangement links TRBV2 to TRBJ1-5; TRBD1 matches at 8 bases. Trimming removed 0 bases from V and 6 bases from J; junction bases left unmatched: 4. Germline V gene data show CDR1 as SNHLY and CDR2 as FYNNEI. CDR3 size: 15 residues. As DNA, the CDR3 is TGTGCCAGCAGTGAAGCGGCAGGGGGCTTTCAGCCCCAGCATTTT. This gives the protein CASSEAAGGFQPQHF.

This chain links TRBV20-1 with TRBJ1-2; the D gene is possibly TRBD1 (6 bases). CDR1 and CDR2 (germline): DFQATT, SNEGSKA (reference sequence). V gave up 3 bases and J gave up 0 bases, with 8 bases separating them. This CDR3 region has 13 residues. The CDR3 sequence is CSARDRPNYGYTF. CDR3 sequence (DNA): TGCAGTGCTAGGGACAGACCTAACTATGGCTACACCTTC.

The chain carries TRBV15 and TRBJ1-2, with D unclear. CDR1 and CDR2 (germline): LNHNV, YYDKDF (reference sequence). Trimming shortened V by 0 bases and J by 0 bases, and 8 bases separated the two germline ends. The CDR3 runs 15 residues. CDR3 coding DNA: TGTGCCACCAGCAGAGATCGGGCAGCTAACTATGGCTACACCTTC. This codes for CATSRDRAANYGYTF.

The chain uses TRBV7-9 and TRBJ2-4; the match to TRBD1 covers 8 bases. J lost 3 bases, V lost 5 bases, and 3 bases had no gene match. The CDR3 length is 14 residues. Germline lookup yields CDR1 SEHNR and CDR2 FQNEAQ (reference sequence). The CDR3 region is CASSTTGVKNIQYF. CDR3 sequence (DNA): TGTGCCAGCAGCACGACAGGGGTCAAAAACATTCAGTACTTC. The variable domain in full, completed from reference TRBV7-9 and TRBJ2-4, reads DTGVSQNPRHKITKRGQNVTFRCDPISEHNRLYWYRQTLGQGPEFLTYFQNEAQLEKSRLLSDRFSAERPKGSFSTLEIQRTEQGDSAMYLCASSTTGVKNIQYFGAGTRLSVL.

The rearrangement joins TRBV7-3 to TRBJ1-1; D not resolved. Trimming stripped 3 bases from V and 4 bases from J, with 9 bases between. CDR1 SGHTA and CDR2 FQGTGA come from the germline V gene. This CDR3 has 13 amino acids. CDR3 amino acids: CASSLDLSTEAFF. CDR3 sequence (DNA): TGTGCCAGCAGCTTGGACCTGAGCACTGAAGCTTTCTTT.

The chain links TRBV24-1 to TRBJ2-7, with D perhaps TRBD2 (5 bases). Germline values: CDR1 KGHDR, CDR2 SFDVKD. This CDR3 is built from 15 residues. The germline V and J ends were trimmed by 3 bases and 6 bases, with 17 bases remaining between them. This CDR3 is CATSDPTDEGGEQYF. As DNA, the CDR3 is TGTGCCACCAGTGATCCCACGGATGAGGGCGGCGAGCAGTACTTC.

J is TRBJ2-7 and V is TRBV5-5, with TRBD1 identical over 7 bases. This CDR3 has 15 residues. The trim removed 4 bases at V and 1 base at J, leaving 8 bases unmatched. Germline V gene lookup returns CDR1 SGHKS and CDR2 YYEKEE (reference sequence). CDR3: CASSPRQGFSYEQYF. Written as DNA, the CDR3 is TGTGCCAGCAGCCCCCGACAGGGATTTTCCTACGAGCAGTACTTC.

This clonotype was recorded only once. V and J are TRBV19 and TRBJ2-2; the match to TRBD1 covers 8 bases. The CDR3 runs to 16 residues. The V and J ends lost 7 bases and 1 base, in that order; junction bases with no gene match: 8. Germline loops: CDR1 LNHDA, CDR2 SQIVND (reference sequence). CDR3 sequence: CASTGPTGVNTGELFF. As DNA, the CDR3 is TGTGCCAGTACTGGACCGACAGGGGTGAACACCGGGGAGCTGTTTTTT. Full variable domain (outside the CDR3, taken from reference TRBV19 and TRBJ2-2): DGGITQSPKYLFRKEGQNVTLSCEQNLNHDAMYWYRQDPGQGLRLIYYSQIVNDFQKGDIAEGYSVSREKKESFPLTVTSAQKNPTAFYLCASTGPTGVNTGELFFGEGSRLTVL.